The 13 T cell receptor beta chains below were found in one sample sequenced in a study of monozygotic twins with cystic fibrosis. Clones were read by immunoSEQ multiplex PCR, and TCRdb kept only the in-frame ones, dropping some. The sample lists 30,000 or so clones; 66% were seen once. The sample was blood. The receptors shown here come from a girl under 18 with cystic fibrosis.

CDR3: CASSLFGTLVVETQYF. The CDR3 DNA sequence: TGTGCCAGCAGCTTGTTTGGGACTCTGGTGGTGGAGACCCAGTACTTC. The chain couples TRBV5-4 to TRBJ2-5; maybe TRBD2 (6 bases). This CDR3 has 16 amino acids. V dropped 1 base and J dropped 5 bases, with 18 bases sitting between them. Germline values: CDR1 SGHNT, CDR2 YYREEE (reference sequence).

This clone occurred once. The chain is built from TRBV29-1 and TRBJ2-1; tentatively, D is TRBD2 (5 bases). V was pared by 3 bases and J by 3 bases, with 9 bases between. There are 13 residues in the CDR3. CDR1 is SQVTM, CDR2 ANQGSEA, per germline. CDR3 bases: TGCAGCGTTGATAGGAGGATCTACAATGAGCAGTTCTTC. Translated: CSVDRRIYNEQFF.

V usage is TRBV29-1 and J usage is TRBJ2-1, with 9 positions matching TRBD2. V dropped 3 bases and J dropped 2; count of bases not matched to a gene: 2. This CDR3 is 14 amino acids long. Looked up from germline, CDR1 is SQVTM and CDR2 is ANQGSEA. DNA for the CDR3: TGCAGCGTTGAGACTAGCGGCGCCTACAATGAGCAGTTCTTC. Protein: CSVETSGAYNEQFF.

This chain joins TRBV10-3 and TRBJ2-7, with 9 bases matching TRBD1. The CDR3 is 14 amino acids. The germline V gene has CDR1 ENHRY and CDR2 SYGVKD. V shed 5 bases and J 3 bases; nucleotides not matched to a gene: 5. The CDR3 DNA sequence: TGTGCCATCAGTCCGGGACAGGGCTTCTACGAGCAGTACGTC. Protein product: CAISPGQGFYEQYV.

The V call is TRBV4-3, the J call TRBJ1-2; TRBD1 is a possible D gene (6 bases). Germline assignment: CDR1 LGHNA and CDR2 YSLEER. The V and J ends lost 2 bases and 4 bases respectively, with 11 bases between them. This CDR3 is 14 amino acids long. The CDR3 sequence is CASSQPGQSYGYTF. CDR3 sequence (DNA): TGCGCCAGCAGCCAACCTGGACAGAGCTATGGCTACACCTTC.

The rearrangement links TRBV25-1 to TRBJ2-7; D is undetermined. V lost 5 bases to trimming and J lost 4 bases, with 6 bases between them. Germline lookup yields CDR1 MGHDK and CDR2 SYGVNS. This CDR3 has 11 amino acids. CDR3 in DNA: TGTGCCAGCAGTTCCCAGTACGAGCAGTACTTC. Translating gives CASSSQYEQYF.

The V and J genes are TRBV19 and TRBJ2-1; D gene unclear. The ends were cut back, 3 bases at V and 3 bases at J, with 9 bases in the middle. The CDR3 covers 14 residues. Germline V gene data show CDR1 as LNHDA and CDR2 as SQIVND (reference sequence). The CDR3 DNA reads TGTGCCAGTAGTATCCAGGTCAACTACAATGAGCAGTTCTTC. Protein: CASSIQVNYNEQFF.

The chain carries TRBV5-6 and TRBJ2-3; possibly TRBD1 for D (5 bases). This CDR3 comprises 16 residues. V was cut by 1 base and J by 1 base, with 13 bases left in between. Germline V lookup: CDR1 SGHDT, CDR2 YYEEEE. CDR3 DNA: TGTGCCAGCAGCTTGTTTAAGGGGTTAGGCACAGATACGCAGTATTTT. This sequence encodes CASSLFKGLGTDTQYF.

V usage is TRBV4-3 and J usage is TRBJ2-3; 12 positions match TRBD2. The length of the CDR3 is 17 residues. Germline V lookup: CDR1 LGHNA, CDR2 YSLEER. After removal of 3 bases from V and 2 bases from J, the junction contained 6 bases not matched to a gene. This CDR3 reads CASSHTLAGGYTDTQYF. DNA of the CDR3: TGCGCCAGCAGCCATACACTAGCGGGAGGTTACACAGATACGCAGTATTTT.

The DNA for the CDR3 is TGCGCCAGCAGCCAAGGTCTCCTCCGGGACAGGGGCTACACCTTC. This codes for CASSQGLLRDRGYTF. The chain links TRBV4-3 to TRBJ1-2; TRBD1 agrees at 8 bases. The CDR3 loop spans 15 amino acids. Losses at the gene ends were 1 base for V and 8 bases for J; bases not matched to a gene: 9. Germline V gene sequence: CDR1 LGHNA, CDR2 YSLEER.

The chain joins TRBV5-1 to TRBJ2-5; D is uncertain. The CDR3 has 11 amino acids. The germline V gene encodes CDR1 SGHRS and CDR2 YFSETQ. Trimming removed 5 bases from V and 5 bases from J, with 7 bases in between. The CDR3 DNA reads as TGCGCCAGCAGAACAGTCGAGACCCAGTACTTC. The encoded protein is CASRTVETQYF. Looking up the rest from reference TRBV5-1 and TRBJ2-5 gives the full variable domain: KAGVTQTPRYLIKTRGQQVTLSCSPISGHRSVSWYQQTPGQGLQFLFEYFSETQRNKGNFPGRFSGRQFSNSRSEMNVSTLELGDSALYLCASRTVETQYFGPGTRLLVL.

V and J are TRBV30 and TRBJ2-3; 11 bases are a match to TRBD2. V trimming: 8 bases; J trimming: 2 bases; junction bases outside the gene matches: 6. The CDR3 is 14 residues long. Germline values: CDR1 GTSNPN, CDR2 SVGIG (reference sequence). DNA of the CDR3: TGTGCCGGCGGACTAGCGGGCTACACAGATACGCAGTATTTT. It translates to CAGGLAGYTDTQYF.

The chain employs TRBV5-1 and TRBJ1-4; TRBD1 aligns across 7 bases. This CDR3 spans 14 amino acids. V trimming: 6 bases; J trimming: 5 bases; junction bases outside the gene matches: 7. In germline, CDR1 is SGHRS, CDR2 YFSETQ. The CDR3 sequence is CASTRDSTNEKLFF. CDR3 DNA: TGCGCCAGCACCCGGGACAGCACCAATGAAAAACTGTTTTTT. Supplemented by reference TRBV5-1 and TRBJ1-4, the full variable domain reads KAGVTQTPRYLIKTRGQQVTLSCSPISGHRSVSWYQQTPGQGLQFLFEYFSETQRNKGNFPGRFSGRQFSNSRSEMNVSTLELGDSALYLCASTRDSTNEKLFFGSGTQLSVL.